A selection of T cell receptor beta chains follows, all from one sample in a study of shared clonotypes between healthy human individuals. Here immunoSEQ multiplex PCR was the method, and the copy in TCRdb shows in-frame clones only, minus some. Of about 2.1 million clones in the sample, 93% were seen once. Sequenced sample: naive CD8+ T cells from PBMCs. These TCRs come from a young man in good health. Some clones in this sample may be carry-over from other donors' samples. CDR3s include the opening cysteine and the closing phenylalanine or tryptophan. A D gene is named only where the DNA matches it firmly. Clone size is not always given. Where it is, it says once, few, many or a class for expanded clones.

d_call j_call cdr3_length v_call clone_size cdr3_nt cdr3_aa
. TRBJ1-1 12 TRBV11-2 . TGTGCCAGCAGCTTCGGATACACTGAAGCTTTCTTT CASSFGYTEAFF
TRBD2 TRBJ2-1 18 TRBV4-3 . TGCGCCAGCAGCCCGTTTAGCGGGAGGGCCGAACCTCACAATGAGCAGTTCTTC CASSPFSGRAEPHNEQFF
TRBD1 TRBJ1-2 16 TRBV5-1 . TGCGCCAGCAGCTTGGAACCCGGACAGGCGTTCTATGGCTACACCTTC CASSLEPGQAFYGYTF
. TRBJ1-5 17 TRBV19 . TGTGCCAGTAGTATATTACGGGGGGCTATTAGCAATCAGCCCCAGCATTTT CASSILRGAISNQPQHF
TRBD2 TRBJ2-7 17 TRBV12-5 . TGTGCTAGTGGTTTGGTACGCGGGACTAGCGGGAGCCACGAGCAGTACTTC CASGLVRGTSGSHEQYF
. TRBJ2-1 12 TRBV11-2 . TGTGCCAGCAGCTTAGGGCTCCATGAGCAGTTCTTC CASSLGLHEQFF
TRBD2 TRBJ2-1 14 TRBV7-6 . TGTGCCAGCAGCTCCCGGACTAGCCCCCATGAGCAGTTCTTC CASSSRTSPHEQFF
. TRBJ1-1 13 TRBV21-1 . TGTGCCAGCAGCCCTCCGGGGAACACTGAAGCTTTCTTT CASSPPGNTEAFF
TRBD1 TRBJ2-7 15 TRBV19 . TGTGCCAGTAGTTTCGGGACAGGGGGAGTCTACGAGCAGTACTTC CASSFGTGGVYEQYF
. TRBJ2-5 13 TRBV29-1 . TGCAGCGCCGGGCTACTCCTGGAAGAGACCCAGTACTTC CSAGLLLEETQYF
TRBD2 TRBJ2-1 22 TRBV9 . TGTGCCAGCAGCGTAGAATCGGGGACTAGCGGGGCCCCCTCCAGCTCCTACAATGAGCAGTTCTTC CASSVESGTSGAPSSSYNEQFF
TRBD2 TRBJ2-7 15 TRBV7-9 . TGTGCCAGCAGCTCCGTGACTAGCGGGAAAATCGAGCAGTACTTC CASSSVTSGKIEQYF
TRBD2 TRBJ2-1 16 TRBV9 . TGTGCCAGCAGCGCCGCGCGGGGACTAGCTTCCAATGAGCAGTTCTTC CASSAARGLASNEQFF
. TRBJ1-2 16 TRBV5-1 . TGCGCCAGCAGCTTGGAAAGGACAGCGCTAGCTTATGGCTACACCTTC CASSLERTALAYGYTF
TRBD1 TRBJ2-7 15 TRBV28 . TGTGCCAGCAGTTTACAGGCAGGGGGCTCCTACGAGCAGTACTTC CASSLQAGGSYEQYF
TRBD1 TRBJ1-5 15 TRBV9 . TGTGCCAGCAGCCGAGGGACAGGGGGCAATCAGCCCCAGCATTTT CASSRGTGGNQPQHF
. TRBJ1-5 18 TRBV27 . TGTGCCAGCAGTTTATGGGCCGGAACTGGGGATAGCAATCAGCCCCAGCATTTT CASSLWAGTGDSNQPQHF
TRBD1 TRBJ1-1 15 TRBV19 . TGTGCCAGTAGTTCCTCCGGGACAGGGGGCACTGAAGCTTTCTTT CASSSSGTGGTEAFF
. TRBJ1-5 20 TRBV23-1 once TGCGCCAGCGTCAGTCATATTAATGTTGTTCGTTCCTATAGCAATCAGCCCCAGCATTTT CASVSHINVVRSYSNQPQHF
. TRBJ2-1 15 TRBV14 . TGTGCCAGCAGCCAGGTAGGGCGGACCTACAATGAGCAGTTCTTC CASSQVGRTYNEQFF
. TRBJ1-5 12 TRBV7-8 . TGTGCCAGCAGCCCAGGAGGTCAGCCCCAGCATTTT CASSPGGQPQHF
. TRBJ2-2 15 TRBV2 . TGTGCCAGCAGTGAAGGGTCCTATTACACCGGGGAGCTGTTTTTT CASSEGSYYTGELFF
. TRBJ2-1 11 TRBV27 . TGTGCCACCCTACTATACAATGAGCAGTTCTTC CATLLYNEQFF
. TRBJ2-5 15 TRBV4-1 . TGCGCCAGCAGCCAACAACCGAGGGGGGGAGAGACCCAGTACTTC CASSQQPRGGETQYF
TRBD1 TRBJ2-6 19 TRBV10-2 . TGCGCCAGCAGTGAAAATCCGGGACAGGGGGCGCCCGGGGCCAACGTCCTGACTTTC CASSENPGQGAPGANVLTF
. TRBJ2-1 15 TRBV5-1 . TGCGCCAGCAGCTTGTCCCAGTCCTCCTACAATGAGCAGTTCTTC CASSLSQSSYNEQFF
TRBD1 TRBJ1-3 16 TRBV12-5 . TGTGCTAGTGGAGAAAGCGACAGGGAGGCTGGAAACACCATATATTTT CASGESDREAGNTIYF
. TRBJ1-3 14 TRBV5-1 . TGCGCCAGCAGCCTCACAAGTGGTGGAAACACCATATATTTT CASSLTSGGNTIYF
. TRBJ1-4 14 TRBV27 . TGTGCCAGCAGTTTGGGGAGGAACGTCGAAAAACTGTTTTTT CASSLGRNVEKLFF
. TRBJ1-1 16 TRBV9 . TGTGCCAGCAGCGTAACCGCCGCCGATAAGAACACTGAAGCTTTCTTT CASSVTAADKNTEAFF
. TRBJ2-5 13 TRBV28 . TGTGCCAGCGCCTGGGGGGCGGGAGAGACCCAGTACTTC CASAWGAGETQYF
TRBD2 TRBJ2-3 17 TRBV28 . TGTGCCAGCAGTTTATACCGGGACTACTTGGGCACAGATACGCAGTATTTT CASSLYRDYLGTDTQYF
. TRBJ2-7 14 TRBV6-1 . TGTGCCAGCAGTGAATTGTGGCAGTACTACGAGCAGTACTTC CASSELWQYYEQYF
. TRBJ2-3 12 TRBV27 . TGTGCCAGCAGTTCCTTCACAGATACGCAGTATTTT CASSSFTDTQYF
TRBD2 TRBJ2-5 14 TRBV29-1 . TGCAGCGTTGAAGGACTAGCGGTGAAAGAGACCCAGTACTTC CSVEGLAVKETQYF
. TRBJ2-2 16 TRBV7-9 . TGTGCCAGCAGCTTATCCGGGACGGGGAACACCGGGGAGCTGTTTTTT CASSLSGTGNTGELFF
. TRBJ2-7 13 TRBV7-9 once TGTGCCAGCAGCTTCCGTGGGTACTACGAGCAGTACTTC CASSFRGYYEQYF
. TRBJ2-3 17 TRBV11-2 . TGTGCCAGCAGCTTAAATTATGGGGCGGGGACCACAGATACGCAGTATTTT CASSLNYGAGTTDTQYF
. TRBJ1-3 14 TRBV4-1 . TGCGCCAGCAGCCAAGCGCCCTCTGGAAACACCATATATTTT CASSQAPSGNTIYF
TRBD2 TRBJ2-1 17 TRBV7-9 . TGTGCCAGCAGCCTAGGTGCGGGGGAGGGGTACTACAATGAGCAGTTCTTC CASSLGAGEGYYNEQFF